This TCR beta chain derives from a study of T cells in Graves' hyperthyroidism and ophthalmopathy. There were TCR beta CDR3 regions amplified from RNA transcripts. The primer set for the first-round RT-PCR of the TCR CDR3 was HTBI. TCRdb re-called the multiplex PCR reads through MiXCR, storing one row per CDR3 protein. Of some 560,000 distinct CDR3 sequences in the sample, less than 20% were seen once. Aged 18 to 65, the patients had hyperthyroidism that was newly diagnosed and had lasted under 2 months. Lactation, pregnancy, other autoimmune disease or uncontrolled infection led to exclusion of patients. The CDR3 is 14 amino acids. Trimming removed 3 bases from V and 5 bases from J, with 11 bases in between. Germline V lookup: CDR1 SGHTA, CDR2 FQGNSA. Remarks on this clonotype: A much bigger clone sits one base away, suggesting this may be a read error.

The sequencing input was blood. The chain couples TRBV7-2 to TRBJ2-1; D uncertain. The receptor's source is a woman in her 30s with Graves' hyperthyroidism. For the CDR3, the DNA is TGTGCCAGCAGCTTTGGCGCCCACAACAATGAGCAGTTCTTC. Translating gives CASSFGAHNNEQFF.